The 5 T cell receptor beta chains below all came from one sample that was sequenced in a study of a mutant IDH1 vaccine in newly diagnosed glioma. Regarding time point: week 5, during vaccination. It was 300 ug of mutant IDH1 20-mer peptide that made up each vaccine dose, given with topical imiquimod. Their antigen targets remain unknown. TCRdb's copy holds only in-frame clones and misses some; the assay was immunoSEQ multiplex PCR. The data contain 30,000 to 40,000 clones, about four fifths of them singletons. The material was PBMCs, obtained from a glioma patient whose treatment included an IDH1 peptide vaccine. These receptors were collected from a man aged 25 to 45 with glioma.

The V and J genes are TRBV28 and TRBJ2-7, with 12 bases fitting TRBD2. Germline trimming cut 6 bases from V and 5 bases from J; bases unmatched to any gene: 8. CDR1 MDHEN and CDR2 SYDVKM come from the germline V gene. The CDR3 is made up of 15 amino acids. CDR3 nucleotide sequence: TGTGCCAGCAGCTTTGGACTAGCGGGATCTAACGAGCAGTACTTC. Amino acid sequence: CASSFGLAGSNEQYF.

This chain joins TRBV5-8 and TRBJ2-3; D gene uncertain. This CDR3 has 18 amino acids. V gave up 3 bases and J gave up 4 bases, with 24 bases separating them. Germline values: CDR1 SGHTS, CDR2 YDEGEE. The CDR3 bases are TGTGCCAGCAGCTCCGCCCCTGGAAGGGTTTCAAGGTCAGATACGCAGTATTTT. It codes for CASSSAPGRVSRSDTQYF.

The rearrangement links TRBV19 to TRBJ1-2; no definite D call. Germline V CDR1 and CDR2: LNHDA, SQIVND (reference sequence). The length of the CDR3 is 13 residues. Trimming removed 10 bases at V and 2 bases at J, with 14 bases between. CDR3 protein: CATSTRENYGYTF. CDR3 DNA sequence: TGTGCCACATCTACCCGTGAAAACTATGGCTACACCTTC.

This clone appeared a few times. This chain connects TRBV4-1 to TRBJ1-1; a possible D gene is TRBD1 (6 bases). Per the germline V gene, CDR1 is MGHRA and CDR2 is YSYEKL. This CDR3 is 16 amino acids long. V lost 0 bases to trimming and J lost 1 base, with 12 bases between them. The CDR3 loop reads CASSQDLWGQNTEAFF. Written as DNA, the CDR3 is TGCGCCAGCAGCCAAGATCTTTGGGGGCAGAACACTGAAGCTTTCTTT.

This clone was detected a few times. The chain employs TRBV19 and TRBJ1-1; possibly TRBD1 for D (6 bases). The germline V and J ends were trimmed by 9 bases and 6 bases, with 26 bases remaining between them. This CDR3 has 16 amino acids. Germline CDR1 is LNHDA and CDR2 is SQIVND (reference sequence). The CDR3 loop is CASRITGHHVGSEAFF. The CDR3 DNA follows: TGTGCCAGCCGAATAACGGGACACCACGTTGGGTCTGAAGCTTTCTTT.